The clone carrying this T cell receptor (beta chain) came up a few times. Germline CDR1 SGHDT, CDR2 YYEEEE. Trimming took 0 bases from V and 0 from J; bases not matched to a gene: 2. CDR3 length: 15 residues. The data were obtained in a study of T cell repertoires in cytomegalovirus infection. MiXCR, applied by TCRdb to the reads, yields one record per CDR3 protein. The sample includes some 680,000 distinct CDR3 sequences, approximately 34% of them seen just once. Sequencing input: PBMCs. The V call is TRBV5-6, the J call TRBJ2-7, with 8 positions matching TRBD1. The clonotype originates from a human donor in good health (CMV status not recorded). Some clones in this sample may be carry-over from other donors' samples. CDR3 DNA sequence: TGTGCCAGCAGCTTGGGGACAGGGACCTCCTACGAGCAGTACTTC. This translates into CASSLGTGTSYEQYF.